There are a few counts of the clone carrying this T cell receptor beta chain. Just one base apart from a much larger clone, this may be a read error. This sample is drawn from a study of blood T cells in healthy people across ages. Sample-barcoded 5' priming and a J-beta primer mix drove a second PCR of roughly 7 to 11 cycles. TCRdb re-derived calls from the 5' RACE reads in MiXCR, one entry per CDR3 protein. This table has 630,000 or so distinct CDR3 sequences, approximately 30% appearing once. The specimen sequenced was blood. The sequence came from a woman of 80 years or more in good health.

CDR3 coding DNA: TGTGCCACCAGTCAAGCGGGGGGCAGCAATGAGCAGTTCTTC. This encodes CATSQAGGSNEQFF. This sequence joins TRBV24-1 and TRBJ2-1; 9 bases fit TRBD2. Trimming at V came to 6 bases and at J to 6 bases, leaving 5 bases not matched to a gene. CDR3 length equals 14 residues. Germline V gene data show CDR1 as KGHDR and CDR2 as SFDVKD.